The 2 T cell receptor beta chains below were found in one sample sequenced in a study of blood T cells in healthy people across ages. Sample-barcoded 5' priming and a J-beta primer mix drove a second PCR of roughly 7 to 11 cycles. TCRdb ran MiXCR on the 5' RACE reads and lists one entry per CDR3 protein. The sample consists of around 750,000 distinct CDR3 sequences, roughly 53% of them appearing once. The sample consisted of blood. The origin of the receptors is a man at least 80 years old in good health.

This rearrangement joins TRBV6-6 to TRBJ2-7; the D is unclear. Germline V lookup: CDR1 MNHNY, CDR2 SVGAGI (reference sequence). This CDR3 is built from 14 residues. V dropped 3 bases and J dropped 3 bases, with 12 bases sitting between them. CDR3 DNA: TGTGCCAGCAGTTATGATCTTACCGGCTACGAGCAGTACTTC. Encoded protein: CASSYDLTGYEQYF.

The chain carries TRBV2 and TRBJ1-2; D gene uncertain. V dropped 3 bases and J dropped 7 bases, with 12 bases sitting between them. The CDR3 is made up of 13 amino acids. CDR1 SNHLY and CDR2 FYNNEI come from the germline V gene. This chain's CDR3 is CASSETIDCGYTF. The CDR3 region has the DNA TGTGCCAGCAGTGAGACCATTGACTGTGGCTACACCTTC.